This T cell receptor (beta chain) was recovered during a study of blood T cell repertoires in COVID-19. The wider study: The study drew acute and convalescent COVID-19 samples from the United States, Italy and Spain. T cells, B-cell-depleted T cells, or PBMCs provided the cDNA or gDNA that served as material.

Authors' analysis steps: Researchers report that nucleated cell counts were estimated from reference gene primer amplification. TCRdb's table, derived via immunoSEQ multiplex PCR, lists solely in-frame clones and lacks some. Clonal size and the V and J genes are those of that table, whereas D and trimming came from the DNA. The table records nearly 110,000 clones, over 60% of them present only once. Germline lookup yields CDR1 LNHDA and CDR2 SQIVND (reference sequence). This CDR3 is 14 amino acids long. Trimming took 7 bases from V and 2 from J, leaving 12 bases between them. The sequence was obtained from a man in his 70s with acute or convalescent COVID-19. Sequenced: peripheral blood. V and J are TRBV19 and TRBJ1-3; weak D call: TRBD1 (6 bases). The CDR3 DNA reads TGTGCCAGTATGGGACAAGGCGCTGGAAACACCATATATTTT. Its translation: CASMGQGAGNTIYF.